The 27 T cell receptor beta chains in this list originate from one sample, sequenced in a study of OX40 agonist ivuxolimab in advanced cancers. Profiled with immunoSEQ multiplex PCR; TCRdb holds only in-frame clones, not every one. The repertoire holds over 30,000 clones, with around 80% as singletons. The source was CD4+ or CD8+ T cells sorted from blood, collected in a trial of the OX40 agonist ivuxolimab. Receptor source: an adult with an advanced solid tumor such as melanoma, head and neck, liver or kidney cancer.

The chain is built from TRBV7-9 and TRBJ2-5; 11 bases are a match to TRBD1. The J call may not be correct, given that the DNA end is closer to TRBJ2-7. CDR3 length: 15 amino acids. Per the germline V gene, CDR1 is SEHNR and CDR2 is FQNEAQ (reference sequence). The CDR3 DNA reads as TGTGCCAGCAGCCCCCCCTGGACAGGGGGCAGCGAGCAGTACTTC. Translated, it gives CASSPPWTGGSEQYF.

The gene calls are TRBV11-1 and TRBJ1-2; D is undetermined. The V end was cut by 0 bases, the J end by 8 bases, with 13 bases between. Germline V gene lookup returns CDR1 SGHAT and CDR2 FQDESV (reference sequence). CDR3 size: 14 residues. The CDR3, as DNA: TGTGCCAGCAGCTTAGCAAGACATCCTGAAGGCTACACCTTC. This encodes CASSLARHPEGYTF.

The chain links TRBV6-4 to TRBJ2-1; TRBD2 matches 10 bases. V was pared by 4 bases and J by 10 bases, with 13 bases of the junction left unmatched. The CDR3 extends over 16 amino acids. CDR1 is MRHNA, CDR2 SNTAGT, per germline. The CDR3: CASSVRRSGGAREQFF. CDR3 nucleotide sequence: TGTGCCAGCAGTGTTCGTCGGAGCGGGGGGGCTCGGGAGCAGTTCTTC.

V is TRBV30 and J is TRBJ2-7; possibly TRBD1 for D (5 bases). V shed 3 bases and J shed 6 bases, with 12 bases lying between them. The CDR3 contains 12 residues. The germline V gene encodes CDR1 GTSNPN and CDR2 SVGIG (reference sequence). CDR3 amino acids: CAWRTDNSEQYF. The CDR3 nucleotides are TGTGCCTGGAGGACGGACAACAGCGAGCAGTACTTC.

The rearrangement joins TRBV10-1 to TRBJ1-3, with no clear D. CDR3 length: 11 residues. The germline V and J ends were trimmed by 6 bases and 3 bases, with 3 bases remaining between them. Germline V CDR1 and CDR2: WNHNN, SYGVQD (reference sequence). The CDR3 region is CASSLGNTIYF. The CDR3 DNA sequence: TGCGCCAGCAGCCTTGGAAACACCATATATTTT.

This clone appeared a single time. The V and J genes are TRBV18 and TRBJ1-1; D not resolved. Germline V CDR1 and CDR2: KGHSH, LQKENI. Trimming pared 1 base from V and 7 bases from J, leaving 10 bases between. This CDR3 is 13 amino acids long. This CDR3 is CASSPLGEGEAFF. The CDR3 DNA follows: TGTGCCAGCTCACCACTCGGGGAGGGTGAAGCTTTCTTT.

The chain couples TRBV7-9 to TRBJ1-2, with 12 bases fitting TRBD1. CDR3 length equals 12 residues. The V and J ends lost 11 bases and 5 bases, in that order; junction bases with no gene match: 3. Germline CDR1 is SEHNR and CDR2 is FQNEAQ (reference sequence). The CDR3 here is CAGTGGAYGYTF. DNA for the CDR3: TGTGCCGGGACAGGGGGCGCATATGGCTACACCTTC.

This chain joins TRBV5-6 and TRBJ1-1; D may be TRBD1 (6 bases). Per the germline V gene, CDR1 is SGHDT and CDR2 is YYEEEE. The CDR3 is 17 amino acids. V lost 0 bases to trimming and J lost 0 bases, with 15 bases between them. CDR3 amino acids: CASSLARGAGMNTEAFF. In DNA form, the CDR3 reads TGTGCCAGCAGCTTGGCTAGGGGGGCCGGAATGAACACTGAAGCTTTCTTT.

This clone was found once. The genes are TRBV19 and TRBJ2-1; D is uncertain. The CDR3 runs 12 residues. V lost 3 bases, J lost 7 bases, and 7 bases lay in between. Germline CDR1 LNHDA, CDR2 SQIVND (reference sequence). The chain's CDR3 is CASSISDNEQFF. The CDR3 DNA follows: TGTGCCAGTAGTATCTCGGATAATGAGCAGTTCTTC. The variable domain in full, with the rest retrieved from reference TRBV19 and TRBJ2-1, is DGGITQSPKYLFRKEGQNVTLSCEQNLNHDAMYWYRQDPGQGLRLIYYSQIVNDFQKGDIAEGYSVSREKKESFPLTVTSAQKNPTAFYLCASSISDNEQFFGPGTRLTVL.

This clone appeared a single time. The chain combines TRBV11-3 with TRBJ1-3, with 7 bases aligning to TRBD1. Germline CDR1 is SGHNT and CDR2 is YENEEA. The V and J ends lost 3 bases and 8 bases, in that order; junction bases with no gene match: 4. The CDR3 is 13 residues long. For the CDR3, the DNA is TGTGCCAGCAGCTTGAACAGGGGAGACACCATATATTTT. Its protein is CASSLNRGDTIYF.

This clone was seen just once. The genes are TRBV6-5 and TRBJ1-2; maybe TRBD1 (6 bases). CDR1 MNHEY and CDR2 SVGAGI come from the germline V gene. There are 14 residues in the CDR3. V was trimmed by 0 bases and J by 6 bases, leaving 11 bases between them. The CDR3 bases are TGTGCCAGCAGTTACTCGAAGACAGGAGATGGCTACACCTTC. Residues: CASSYSKTGDGYTF.

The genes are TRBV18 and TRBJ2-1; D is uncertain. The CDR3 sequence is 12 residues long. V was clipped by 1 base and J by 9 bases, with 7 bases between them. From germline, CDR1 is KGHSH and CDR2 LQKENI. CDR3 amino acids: CASSPLSGEQFF. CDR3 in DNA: TGTGCCAGCTCACCACTCTCCGGTGAGCAGTTCTTC. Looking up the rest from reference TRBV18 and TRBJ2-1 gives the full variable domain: NAGVMQNPRHLVRRRGQEARLRCSPMKGHSHVYWYRQLPEEGLKFMVYLQKENIIDESGMPKERFSAEFPKEGPSILRIQQVVRGDSAAYFCASSPLSGEQFFGPGTRLTVL.

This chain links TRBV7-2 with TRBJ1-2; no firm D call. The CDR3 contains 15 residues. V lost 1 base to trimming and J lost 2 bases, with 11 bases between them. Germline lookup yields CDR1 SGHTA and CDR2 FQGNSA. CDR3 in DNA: TGTGCCAGCAGCTTAGTCAGGATGGGCAACTATGGCTACACCTTC. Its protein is CASSLVRMGNYGYTF.

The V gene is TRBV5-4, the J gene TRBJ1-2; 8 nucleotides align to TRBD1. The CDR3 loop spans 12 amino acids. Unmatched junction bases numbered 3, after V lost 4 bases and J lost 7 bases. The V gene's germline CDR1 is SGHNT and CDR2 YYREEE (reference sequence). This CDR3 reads CASSLGTGGYTF. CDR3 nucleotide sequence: TGTGCCAGCAGCCTCGGGACAGGTGGCTACACCTTC.

The CDR3 spells CASSSRGQGDEQYF. CDR3 nucleotide sequence: TGTGCCAGCAGCTCGCGGGGACAGGGGGACGAGCAGTACTTC. V and J are TRBV7-9 and TRBJ2-7; 11 positions agree with TRBD1. Germline CDR1 SEHNR, CDR2 FQNEAQ (reference sequence). The ends lost 4 bases at V and 5 bases at J; junction bases unmatched: 4. The CDR3 has 14 residues.

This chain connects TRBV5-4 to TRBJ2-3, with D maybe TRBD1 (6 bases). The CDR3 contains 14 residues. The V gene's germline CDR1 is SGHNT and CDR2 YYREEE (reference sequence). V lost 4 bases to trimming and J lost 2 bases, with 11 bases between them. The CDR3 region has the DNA TGTGCCAGCAGCGGACACAGGGACACAGATACGCAGTATTTT. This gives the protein CASSGHRDTDTQYF.

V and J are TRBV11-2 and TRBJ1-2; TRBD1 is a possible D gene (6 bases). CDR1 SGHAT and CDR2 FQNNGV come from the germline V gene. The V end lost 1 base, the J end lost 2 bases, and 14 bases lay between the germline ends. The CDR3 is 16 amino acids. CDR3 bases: TGTGCCAGCAGCTTAGGTGGGACAAGGACAAACTATGGCTACACCTTC. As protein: CASSLGGTRTNYGYTF.

The CDR3 region has the DNA TGTGCCAGCAGCCCTGGGCAGGGGAAAGAGACCCAGTACTTC. As protein: CASSPGQGKETQYF. The V gene is TRBV28, the J gene TRBJ2-5; D perhaps matches TRBD1 (6 bases). Germline CDR1 MDHEN, CDR2 SYDVKM. The CDR3 is 14 residues long. Trimming removed 6 bases from V and 3 bases from J, with 14 bases in between.

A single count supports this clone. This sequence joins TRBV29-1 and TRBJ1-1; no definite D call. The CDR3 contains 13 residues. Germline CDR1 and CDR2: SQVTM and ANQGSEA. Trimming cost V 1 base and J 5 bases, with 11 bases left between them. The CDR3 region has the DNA TGCAGCGTTGAAGGGTCCTCGGAAACTGAAGCTTTCTTT. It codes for CSVEGSSETEAFF.

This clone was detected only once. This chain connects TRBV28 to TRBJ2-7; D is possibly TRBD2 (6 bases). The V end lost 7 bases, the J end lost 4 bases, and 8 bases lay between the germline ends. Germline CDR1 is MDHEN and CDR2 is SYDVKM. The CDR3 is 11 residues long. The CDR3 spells CASTGLYEQYF. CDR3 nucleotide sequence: TGTGCCAGCACGGGACTGTACGAGCAGTACTTC.

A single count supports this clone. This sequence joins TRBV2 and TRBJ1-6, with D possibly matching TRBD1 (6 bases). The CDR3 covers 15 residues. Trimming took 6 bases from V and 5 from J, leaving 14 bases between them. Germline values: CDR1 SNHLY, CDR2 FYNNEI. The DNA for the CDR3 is TGTGCCAGCAGAGAACCGGGACACAATAATTCACCCCTCCACTTT. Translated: CASREPGHNNSPLHF.

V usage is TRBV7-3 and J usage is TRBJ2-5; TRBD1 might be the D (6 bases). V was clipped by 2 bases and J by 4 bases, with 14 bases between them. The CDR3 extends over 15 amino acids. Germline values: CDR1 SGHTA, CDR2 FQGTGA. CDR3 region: CASSLGRGFGETQYF. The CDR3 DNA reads TGTGCCAGCAGCTTAGGCAGGGGATTTGGAGAGACCCAGTACTTC. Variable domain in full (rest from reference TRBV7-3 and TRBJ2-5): GAGVSQTPSNKVTEKGKYVELRCDPISGHTALYWYRQSLGQGPEFLIYFQGTGAADDSGLPNDRFFAVRPEGSVSTLKIQRTERGDSAVYLCASSLGRGFGETQYFGPGTRLLVL.

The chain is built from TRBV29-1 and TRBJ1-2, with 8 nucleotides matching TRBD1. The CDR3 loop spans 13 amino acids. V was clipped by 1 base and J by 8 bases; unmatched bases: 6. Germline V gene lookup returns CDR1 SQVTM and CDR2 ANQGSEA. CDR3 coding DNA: TGCAGCGTTGAAGCAGGGGGCGGGGTGGGCTACACCTTC. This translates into CSVEAGGGVGYTF.

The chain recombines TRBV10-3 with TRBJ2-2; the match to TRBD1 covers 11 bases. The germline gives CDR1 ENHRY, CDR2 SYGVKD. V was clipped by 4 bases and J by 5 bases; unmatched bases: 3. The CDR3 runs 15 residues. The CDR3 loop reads CAISGGTGGTGELFF. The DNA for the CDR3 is TGTGCCATCAGTGGAGGGACAGGGGGGACCGGGGAGCTGTTTTTT.

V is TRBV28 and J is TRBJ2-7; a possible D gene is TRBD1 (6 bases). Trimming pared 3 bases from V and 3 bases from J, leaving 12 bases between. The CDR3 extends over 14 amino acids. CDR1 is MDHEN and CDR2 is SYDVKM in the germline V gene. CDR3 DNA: TGTGCCAGCAGTTTTGATCAGGGGCGCTACGAGCAGTACTTC. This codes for CASSFDQGRYEQYF.

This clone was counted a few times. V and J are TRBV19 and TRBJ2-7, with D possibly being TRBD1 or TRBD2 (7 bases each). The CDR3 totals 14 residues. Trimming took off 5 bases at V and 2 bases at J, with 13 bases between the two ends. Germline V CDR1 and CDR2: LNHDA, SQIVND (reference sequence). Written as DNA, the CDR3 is TGTGCCAGTAGTTGGGGGGGACAGACCTACGAGCAGTACTTC. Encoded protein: CASSWGGQTYEQYF.

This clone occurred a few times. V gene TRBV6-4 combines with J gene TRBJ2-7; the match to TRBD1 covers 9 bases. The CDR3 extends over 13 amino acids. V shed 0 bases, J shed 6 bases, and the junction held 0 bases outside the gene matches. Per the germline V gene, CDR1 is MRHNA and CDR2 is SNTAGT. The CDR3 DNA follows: TGTGCCAGCAGTGACTCGGACAGGGGCGAGCAGTACTTC. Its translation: CASSDSDRGEQYF.